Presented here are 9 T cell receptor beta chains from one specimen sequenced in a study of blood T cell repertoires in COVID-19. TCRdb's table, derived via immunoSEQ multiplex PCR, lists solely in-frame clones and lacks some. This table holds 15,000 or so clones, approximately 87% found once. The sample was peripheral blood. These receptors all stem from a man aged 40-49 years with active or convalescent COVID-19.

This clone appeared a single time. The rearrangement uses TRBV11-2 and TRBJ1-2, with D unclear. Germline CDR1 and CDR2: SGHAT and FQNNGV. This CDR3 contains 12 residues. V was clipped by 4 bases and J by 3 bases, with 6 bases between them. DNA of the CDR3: TGTGCCAGCAGCTCTGAGTACTATGGCTACACCTTC. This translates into CASSSEYYGYTF.

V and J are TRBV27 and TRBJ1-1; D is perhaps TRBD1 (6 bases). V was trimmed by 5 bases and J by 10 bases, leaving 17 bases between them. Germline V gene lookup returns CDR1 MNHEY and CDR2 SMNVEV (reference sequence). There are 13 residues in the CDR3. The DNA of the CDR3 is TGTGCCAGCAGTCCAAACGCAGGGGTGAGAGCTTTCTTT. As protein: CASSPNAGVRAFF.

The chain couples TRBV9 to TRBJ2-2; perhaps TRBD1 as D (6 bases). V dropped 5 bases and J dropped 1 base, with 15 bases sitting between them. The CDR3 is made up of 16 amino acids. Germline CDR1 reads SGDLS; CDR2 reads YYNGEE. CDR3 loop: CASSPGHLMNTGELFF. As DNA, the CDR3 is TGTGCCAGCAGTCCGGGACATCTCATGAACACCGGGGAGCTGTTTTTT. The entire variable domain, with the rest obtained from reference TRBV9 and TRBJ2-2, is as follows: DSGVTQTPKHLITATGQRVTLRCSPRSGDLSVYWYQQSLDQGLQFLIQYYNGEERAKGNILERFSAQQFPDLHSELNLSSLELGDSALYFCASSPGHLMNTGELFFGEGSRLTVL.

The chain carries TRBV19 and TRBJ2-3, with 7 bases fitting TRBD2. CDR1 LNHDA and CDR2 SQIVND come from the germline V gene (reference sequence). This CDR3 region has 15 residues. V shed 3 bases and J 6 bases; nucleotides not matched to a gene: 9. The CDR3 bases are TGTGCCAGTAGTATTCGGGACTACCAGTTGGATACGCAGTATTTT. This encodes CASSIRDYQLDTQYF.

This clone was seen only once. CDR3 bases: TGTGCCAGCCCAACCGAAGACAGGCCCACCTACGAGCAGTACTTC. Protein product: CASPTEDRPTYEQYF. V is TRBV6-6 and J is TRBJ2-7; possible D gene TRBD1, 6 bases. Germline V gene data show CDR1 as MNHNY and CDR2 as SVGAGI (reference sequence). This CDR3 has 15 amino acids. V dropped 8 bases and J dropped 2 bases, with 19 bases sitting between them.

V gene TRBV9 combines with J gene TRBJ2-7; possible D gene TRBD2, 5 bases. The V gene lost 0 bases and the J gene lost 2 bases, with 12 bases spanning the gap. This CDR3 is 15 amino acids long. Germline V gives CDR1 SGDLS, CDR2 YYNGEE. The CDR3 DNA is TGTGCCAGCAGCGTAGACTTCTCGGGGACCTACGAGCAGTACTTC. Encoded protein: CASSVDFSGTYEQYF.

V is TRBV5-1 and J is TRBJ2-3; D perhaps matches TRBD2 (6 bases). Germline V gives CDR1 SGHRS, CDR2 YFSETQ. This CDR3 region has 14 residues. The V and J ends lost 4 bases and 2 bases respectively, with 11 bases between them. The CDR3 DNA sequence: TGCGCCAGCAGCGGGCGGGGACTCACAGATACGCAGTATTTT. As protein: CASSGRGLTDTQYF.

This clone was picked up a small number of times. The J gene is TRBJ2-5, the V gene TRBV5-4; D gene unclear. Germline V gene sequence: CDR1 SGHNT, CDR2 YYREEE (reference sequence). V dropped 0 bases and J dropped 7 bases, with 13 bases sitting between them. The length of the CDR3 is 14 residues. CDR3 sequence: CASSLEMSLGTQYF. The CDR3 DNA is TGTGCCAGCAGCTTGGAGATGTCCCTAGGGACCCAGTACTTC.

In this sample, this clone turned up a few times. The CDR3 sequence is CASGLRVPGELFF. CDR3 DNA: TGTGCCAGCGGCCTCAGGGTCCCCGGGGAGCTGTTTTTT. V usage is TRBV5-4 and J usage is TRBJ2-2, with D perhaps TRBD1 (5 bases). This CDR3 contains 13 residues. From germline, CDR1 is SGHNT and CDR2 YYREEE (reference sequence). The germline V and J ends were trimmed by 7 bases and 6 bases, with 13 bases remaining between them.